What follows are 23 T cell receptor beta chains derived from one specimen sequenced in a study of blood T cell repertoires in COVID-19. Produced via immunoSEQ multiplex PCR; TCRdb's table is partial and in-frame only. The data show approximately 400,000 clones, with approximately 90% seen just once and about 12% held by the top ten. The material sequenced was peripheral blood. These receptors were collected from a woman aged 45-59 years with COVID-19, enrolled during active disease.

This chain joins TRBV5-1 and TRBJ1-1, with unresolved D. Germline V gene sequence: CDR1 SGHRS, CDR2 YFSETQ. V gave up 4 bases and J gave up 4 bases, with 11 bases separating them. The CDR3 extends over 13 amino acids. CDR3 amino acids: CASSQGTGTEAFF. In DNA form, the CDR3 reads TGCGCCAGCAGCCAAGGCACGGGCACTGAAGCTTTCTTT.

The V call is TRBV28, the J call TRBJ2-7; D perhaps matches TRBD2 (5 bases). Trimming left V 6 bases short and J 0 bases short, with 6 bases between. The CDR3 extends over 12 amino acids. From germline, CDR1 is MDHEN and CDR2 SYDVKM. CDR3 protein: CASREDSYEQYF. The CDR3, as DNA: TGTGCCAGCAGGGAGGACTCCTACGAGCAGTACTTC.

For the CDR3, the DNA is TGTGCCAGCAGTGTGGGAAGGGGGAACTATGGCTACACCTTC. Protein sequence: CASSVGRGNYGYTF. The chain uses TRBV2 and TRBJ1-2, with D perhaps matching TRBD1 (6 bases). CDR1 is SNHLY, CDR2 FYNNEI, per germline. V shed 4 bases and J shed 2 bases, with 11 bases lying between them. The CDR3 has 14 amino acids.

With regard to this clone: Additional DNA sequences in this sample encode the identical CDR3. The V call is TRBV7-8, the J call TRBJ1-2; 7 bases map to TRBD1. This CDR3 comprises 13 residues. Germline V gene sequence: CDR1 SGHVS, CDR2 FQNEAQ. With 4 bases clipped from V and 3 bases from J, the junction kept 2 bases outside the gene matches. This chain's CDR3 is CASSSTGDYGYTF. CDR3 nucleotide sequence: TGTGCCAGCAGCTCTACAGGGGACTATGGCTACACCTTC.

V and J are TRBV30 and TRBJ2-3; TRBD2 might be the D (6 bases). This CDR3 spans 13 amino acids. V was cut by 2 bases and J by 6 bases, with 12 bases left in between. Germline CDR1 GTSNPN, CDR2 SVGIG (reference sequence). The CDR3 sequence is CAWSLALRDTQYF. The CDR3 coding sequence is TGTGCCTGGAGTCTAGCGCTTCGGGATACGCAGTATTTT.

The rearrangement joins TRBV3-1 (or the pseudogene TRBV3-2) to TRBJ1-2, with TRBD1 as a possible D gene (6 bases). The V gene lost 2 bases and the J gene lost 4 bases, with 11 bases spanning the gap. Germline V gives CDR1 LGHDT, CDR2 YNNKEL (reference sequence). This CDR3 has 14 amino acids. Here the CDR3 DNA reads TGTGCCAGCAGCCAATCGACAGGCTCCTATGGCTACACCTTC. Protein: CASSQSTGSYGYTF.

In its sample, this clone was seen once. The CDR3 DNA follows: TGTGCCAGCAGGTCATTCTTCACGGAGGCTGGAAACACCATATATTTT. This sequence encodes CASRSFFTEAGNTIYF. The rearrangement links TRBV6-6 to TRBJ1-3, with D uncertain. Germline CDR1 and CDR2: MNHNY and SVGAGI (reference sequence). V was pared by 6 bases and J by 2 bases, with 17 bases between. This CDR3 comprises 16 residues.

The CDR3 loop reads CASKRERGFSYEQYF. CDR3 sequence (DNA): TGTGCCAGCAAAAGAGAGCGGGGGTTTTCCTACGAGCAGTACTTC. The chain is built from TRBV2 and TRBJ2-7; 8 bases match TRBD2. Germline V gene lookup returns CDR1 SNHLY and CDR2 FYNNEI. The CDR3 totals 15 residues. V was pared by 7 bases and J by 1 base, with 9 bases of the junction left unmatched.

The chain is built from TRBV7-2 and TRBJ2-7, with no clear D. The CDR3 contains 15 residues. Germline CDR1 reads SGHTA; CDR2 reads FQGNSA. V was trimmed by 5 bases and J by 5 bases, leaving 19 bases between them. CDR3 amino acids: CASSEGPSRSHEQYF. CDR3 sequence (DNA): TGTGCCAGCAGCGAAGGCCCTTCTAGGTCCCACGAGCAGTACTTC.

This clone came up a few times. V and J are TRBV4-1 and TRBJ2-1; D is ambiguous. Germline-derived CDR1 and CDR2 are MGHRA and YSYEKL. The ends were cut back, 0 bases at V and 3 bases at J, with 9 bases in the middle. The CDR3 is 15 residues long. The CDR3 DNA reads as TGCGCCAGCAGCCAAGAGAGCTTCCACTACAATGAGCAGTTCTTC. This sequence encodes CASSQESFHYNEQFF.

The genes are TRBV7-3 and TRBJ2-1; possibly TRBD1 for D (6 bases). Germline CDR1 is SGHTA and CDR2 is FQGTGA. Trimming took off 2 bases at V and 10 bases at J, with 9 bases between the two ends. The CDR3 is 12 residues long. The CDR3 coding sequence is TGTGCCAGCAGCTTAGGTAGGGGGGAGCAGTTCTTC. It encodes CASSLGRGEQFF.

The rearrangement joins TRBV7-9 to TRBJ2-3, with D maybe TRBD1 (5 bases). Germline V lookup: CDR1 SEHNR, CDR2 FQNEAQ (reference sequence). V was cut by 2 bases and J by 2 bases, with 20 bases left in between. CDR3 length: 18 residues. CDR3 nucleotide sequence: TGTGCCAGCAGCTTAAATGCAGAAGGGGCCCTTCTCACAGATACGCAGTATTTT. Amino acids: CASSLNAEGALLTDTQYF. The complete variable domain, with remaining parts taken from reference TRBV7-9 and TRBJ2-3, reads DTGVSQNPRHKITKRGQNVTFRCDPISEHNRLYWYRQTLGQGPEFLTYFQNEAQLEKSRLLSDRFSAERPKGSFSTLEIQRTEQGDSAMYLCASSLNAEGALLTDTQYFGPGTRLTVL.

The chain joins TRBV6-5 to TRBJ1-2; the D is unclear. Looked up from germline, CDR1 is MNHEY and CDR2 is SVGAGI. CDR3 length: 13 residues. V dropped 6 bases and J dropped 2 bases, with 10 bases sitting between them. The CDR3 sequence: CASSRVANYGYTF. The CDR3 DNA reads TGTGCCAGCAGCCGGGTTGCCAACTATGGCTACACCTTC.

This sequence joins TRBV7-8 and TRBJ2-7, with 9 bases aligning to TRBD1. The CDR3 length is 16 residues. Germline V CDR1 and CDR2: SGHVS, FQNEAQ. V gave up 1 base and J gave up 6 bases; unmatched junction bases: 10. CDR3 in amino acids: CASSLGPGQGFSEQYF. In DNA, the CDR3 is TGTGCCAGCAGCTTAGGGCCGGGACAGGGTTTTTCCGAGCAGTACTTC. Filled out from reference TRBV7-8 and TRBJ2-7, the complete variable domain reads GAGVSQSPRYKVAKRGQDVALRCDPISGHVSLFWYQQALGQGPEFLTYFQNEAQLDKSGLPSDRFFAERPEGSVSTLKIQRTQQEDSAVYLCASSLGPGQGFSEQYFGPGTRLTVT.

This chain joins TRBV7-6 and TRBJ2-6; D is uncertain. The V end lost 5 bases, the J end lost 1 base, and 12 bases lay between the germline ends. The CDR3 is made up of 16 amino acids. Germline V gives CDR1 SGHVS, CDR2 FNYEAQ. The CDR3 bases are TGTGCCAGCAGCGCCACATGGTCTTCTGGGGCCAACGTCCTGACTTTC. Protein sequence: CASSATWSSGANVLTF.

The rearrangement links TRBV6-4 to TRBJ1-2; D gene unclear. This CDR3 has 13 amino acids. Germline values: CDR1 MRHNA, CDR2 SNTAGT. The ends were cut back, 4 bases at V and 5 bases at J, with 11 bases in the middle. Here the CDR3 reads CASSGRVRYGYTF. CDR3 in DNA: TGTGCCAGCAGTGGGAGAGTGCGGTATGGCTACACCTTC.

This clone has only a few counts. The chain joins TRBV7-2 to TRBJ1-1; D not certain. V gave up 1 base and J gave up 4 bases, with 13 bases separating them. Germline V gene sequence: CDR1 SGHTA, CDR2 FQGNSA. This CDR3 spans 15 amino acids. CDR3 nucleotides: TGTGCCAGCAGCTTAGTTTCAGATGGCATCACTGAAGCTTTCTTT. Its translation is CASSLVSDGITEAFF.

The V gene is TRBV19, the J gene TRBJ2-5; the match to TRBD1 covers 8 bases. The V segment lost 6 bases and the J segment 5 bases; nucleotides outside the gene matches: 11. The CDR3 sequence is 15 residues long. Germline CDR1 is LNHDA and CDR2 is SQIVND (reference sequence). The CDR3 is CASSLRTGGVETQYF. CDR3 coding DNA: TGTGCCAGTAGCCTTAGAACAGGGGGAGTGGAGACCCAGTACTTC.

The CDR3 DNA is TGTGCCAGCTCACCAAAACCCAGGGACAGACAAGAGACCCAGTACTTC. Amino acid sequence: CASSPKPRDRQETQYF. The genes are TRBV18 and TRBJ2-5; 7 bases match TRBD1. The germline CDR1 and CDR2 sequences are KGHSH and LQKENI. This CDR3 contains 16 residues. With 2 bases clipped from V and 2 bases from J, the junction kept 8 bases outside the gene matches.

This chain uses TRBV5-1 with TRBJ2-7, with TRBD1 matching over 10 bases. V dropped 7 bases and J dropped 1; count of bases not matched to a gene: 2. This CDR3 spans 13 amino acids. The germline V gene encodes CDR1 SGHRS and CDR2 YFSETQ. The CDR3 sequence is CASRTGGSYEQYF. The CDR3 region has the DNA TGCGCCAGCCGGACAGGGGGGTCCTACGAGCAGTACTTC.

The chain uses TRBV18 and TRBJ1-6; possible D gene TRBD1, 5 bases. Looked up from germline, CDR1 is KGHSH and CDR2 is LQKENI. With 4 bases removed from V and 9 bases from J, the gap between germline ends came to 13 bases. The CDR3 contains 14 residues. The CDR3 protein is CASSQGGEASPLHF. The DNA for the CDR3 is TGTGCCAGCTCACAGGGAGGGGAGGCTTCACCCCTCCACTTT.

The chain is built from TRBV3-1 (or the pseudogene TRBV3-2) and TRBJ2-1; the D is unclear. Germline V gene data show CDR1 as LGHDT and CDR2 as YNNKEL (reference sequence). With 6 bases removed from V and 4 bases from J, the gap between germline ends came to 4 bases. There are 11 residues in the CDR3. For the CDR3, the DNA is TGTGCCAGCAGACAGTACAATGAGCAGTTCTTC. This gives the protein CASRQYNEQFF.

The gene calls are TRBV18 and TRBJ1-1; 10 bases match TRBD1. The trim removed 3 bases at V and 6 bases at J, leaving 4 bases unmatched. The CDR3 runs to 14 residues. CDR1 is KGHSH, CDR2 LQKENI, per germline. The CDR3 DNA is TGTGCCAGCTCACCTCTGACAGGGGGCTCTGAAGCTTTCTTT. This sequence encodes CASSPLTGGSEAFF.